One sample yielded the 21 T cell receptor beta chains listed below, sequenced in a study of blood T cell repertoires in COVID-19. Assay: immunoSEQ multiplex PCR; the TCRdb copy retains only in-frame clones and omits some. The table lists about 160,000 clones, roughly 90% of them singletons, with roughly 5% in the top ten. Sequencing was performed on peripheral blood. These receptors came from a man aged 30 to 45 with COVID-19, enrolled during active disease.

The V call is TRBV7-8, the J call TRBJ1-2; no clear D gene. Germline assignment: CDR1 SGHVS and CDR2 FQNEAQ. Trimming stripped 4 bases from V and 3 bases from J, with 12 bases between. The CDR3 is 14 residues long. The CDR3 DNA follows: TGTGCCAGCAGCTCCGGAGGGTTAGACTATGGCTACACCTTC. The encoded protein is CASSSGGLDYGYTF.

The chain couples TRBV10-3 to TRBJ2-1; 8 positions agree with TRBD1. CDR1 ENHRY and CDR2 SYGVKD come from the germline V gene. Unmatched junction bases numbered 4, after V lost 3 bases and J lost 6 bases. The CDR3 consists of 14 residues. The CDR3 DNA follows: TGTGCCATCAGTGATGGACAGGGTGGCAATGAGCAGTTCTTC. It encodes CAISDGQGGNEQFF.

J is TRBJ2-3 and V is TRBV12-3 or TRBV12-4; 7 bases are a match to TRBD1. The V gene end was trimmed by 7 bases and the J gene end by 4 bases; junction bases not matched to a gene: 5. The CDR3 sequence is 13 residues long. CDR3 residues: CASTRGRADTQYF. The DNA for the CDR3 is TGTGCCAGCACGAGGGGGCGAGCAGATACGCAGTATTTT.

In this sample, this clone turned up a few times. The chain couples TRBV14 to TRBJ1-2, with no clear D. The CDR3 consists of 13 residues. CDR1 is SGHDN, CDR2 FVKESK, per germline. Between the trimmed V and J ends, which lost 8 bases and 2 bases, there was a span of 12 bases. DNA for the CDR3: TGTGCCAGCGGGCGAACGGGAAACTATGGCTACACCTTC. Its protein product is CASGRTGNYGYTF. The whole variable domain, remainder taken from reference TRBV14 and TRBJ1-2, is EAGVTQFPSHSVIEKGQTVTLRCDPISGHDNLYWYRRVMGKEIKFLLHFVKESKQDESGMPNNRFLAERTGGTYSTLKVQPAELEDSGVYFCASGRTGNYGYTFGSGTRLTVV.

The chain couples TRBV9 to TRBJ1-2; 10 nucleotides match TRBD1. Trimming at V came to 3 bases and at J to 1 base, leaving 3 bases not matched to a gene. The CDR3 has 15 residues. Germline loops: CDR1 SGDLS, CDR2 YYNGEE. Here the CDR3 DNA reads TGTGCCAGCAGCGCGGACAGGGGGTATAACTATGGCTACACCTTC. This gives the protein CASSADRGYNYGYTF.

This chain uses TRBV10-3 with TRBJ1-5; D perhaps matches TRBD1 (6 bases). Germline assignment: CDR1 ENHRY and CDR2 SYGVKD. There are 16 residues in the CDR3. Trimming left V 2 bases short and J 2 bases short, with 13 bases between. For the CDR3, the DNA is TGTGCCATCAGTGAGACCCAGGGGTTCGGCAATCAGCCCCAGCATTTT. This translates into CAISETQGFGNQPQHF.

The rearrangement joins TRBV28 to TRBJ2-1, with TRBD2 matching 7 bases. Germline V gene sequence: CDR1 MDHEN, CDR2 SYDVKM. The CDR3 is made up of 16 amino acids. V was pared by 0 bases and J by 5 bases, with 7 bases of the junction left unmatched. The CDR3 loop is CASSLWAGDLNNEQFF. CDR3 DNA sequence: TGTGCCAGCAGTTTATGGGCGGGGGACCTAAACAATGAGCAGTTCTTC.

This clone was picked up one time. The V and J genes are TRBV28 and TRBJ1-2; the D gene is possibly TRBD1 (6 bases). The germline V gene has CDR1 MDHEN and CDR2 SYDVKM. V was shortened by 3 bases and J by 7 bases, with 15 bases between the two germline ends. The CDR3 covers 14 residues. The CDR3 loop reads CASSFEIQGFGYTF. CDR3 nucleotide sequence: TGTGCCAGCAGTTTCGAGATTCAGGGGTTTGGCTACACCTTC.

The rearrangement links TRBV9 to TRBJ2-1; 15 bases are shared with TRBD2. Per germline, CDR1 SGDLS and CDR2 YYNGEE. V was clipped by 5 bases and J by 5 bases; unmatched bases: 17. This CDR3 is built from 20 residues. Written as DNA, the CDR3 is TGTGCCAGCAGTGTCGATGTCGGGACTAGCGGGGGGCTTAGGGACAATGAGCAGTTCTTC. It yields the protein CASSVDVGTSGGLRDNEQFF.

The chain carries TRBV11-3 and TRBJ2-2; the match to TRBD1 covers 7 bases. The CDR3 covers 14 residues. The germline V gene has CDR1 SGHNT and CDR2 YENEEA. The junction had 7 bases not matched to a gene; V was cut back by 5 bases and J by 7 bases. CDR3 sequence: CASSKGASGGELFF. The CDR3 DNA is TGTGCCAGCAGCAAGGGGGCGTCCGGCGGGGAGCTGTTTTTT.

The rearrangement links TRBV2 to TRBJ1-1; 11 bases match TRBD1. The V gene's germline CDR1 is SNHLY and CDR2 FYNNEI. CDR3 length: 13 amino acids. The V and J ends lost 7 bases and 7 bases, in that order; junction bases with no gene match: 5. The CDR3 loop is CASNGQGAVEAFF. Written as DNA, the CDR3 is TGTGCCAGCAACGGACAGGGGGCCGTTGAAGCTTTCTTT. The full variable domain, with the rest looked up from reference TRBV2 and TRBJ1-1, is EPEVTQTPSHQVTQMGQEVILRCVPISNHLYFYWYRQILGQKVEFLVSFYNNEISEKSEIFDDQFSVERPDGSNFTLKIRSTKLEDSAMYFCASNGQGAVEAFFGQGTRLTVV.

The genes are TRBV29-1 and TRBJ2-5, with D tentatively TRBD1 (6 bases). The CDR3 sequence is 12 residues long. V lost 7 bases to trimming and J lost 1 base, with 10 bases between them. Germline values: CDR1 SQVTM, CDR2 ANQGSEA. CDR3 DNA sequence: TGCAGCGGTGGGGGCACCCAAGAGACCCAGTACTTC. Translated: CSGGGTQETQYF.

J is TRBJ1-5 and V is TRBV5-1; 7 nucleotides agree with TRBD1. Germline CDR1 reads SGHRS; CDR2 reads YFSETQ. Germline trimming cut 0 bases from V and 6 bases from J; bases unmatched to any gene: 3. This CDR3 region has 14 residues. The CDR3 loop reads CASSLGQGGQPQHF. The CDR3 region has the DNA TGCGCCAGCAGCTTGGGACAGGGCGGTCAGCCCCAGCATTTT.

V and J are TRBV9 and TRBJ2-6; unclear D gene. The CDR3 is made up of 16 amino acids. The V end was cut by 4 bases, the J end by 1 base, with 12 bases between. Germline assignment: CDR1 SGDLS and CDR2 YYNGEE. CDR3 DNA: TGTGCCAGCAGCCCCCTAGGATTTTCTGGGGCCAACGTCCTGACTTTC. Translation: CASSPLGFSGANVLTF.

In its sample, this clone was seen once. The chain couples TRBV28 to TRBJ1-4; D is unresolved. V was pared by 7 bases and J by 0 bases, with 15 bases between. Germline CDR1 and CDR2: MDHEN and SYDVKM. The length of the CDR3 is 16 residues. The CDR3 sequence: CASTLYAAATNEKLFF. The CDR3, as DNA: TGTGCCAGCACCCTATACGCGGCGGCAACTAATGAAAAACTGTTTTTT. Complete variable domain (other parts from reference TRBV28 and TRBJ1-4): DVKVTQSSRYLVKRTGEKVFLECVQDMDHENMFWYRQDPGLGLRLIYFSYDVKMKEKGDIPEGYSVSREKKERFSLILESASTNQTSMYLCASTLYAAATNEKLFFGSGTQLSVL.

There are a few counts of this clone. The V gene is TRBV27, the J gene TRBJ2-3; D perhaps matches TRBD2 (5 bases). V gave up 2 bases and J gave up 3 bases, with 9 bases separating them. Germline assignment: CDR1 MNHEY and CDR2 SMNVEV (reference sequence). This CDR3 is built from 14 residues. The CDR3 here is CASSLMGDTDTQYF. CDR3 nucleotides: TGTGCCAGCAGTTTAATGGGAGATACAGATACGCAGTATTTT.

The rearrangement joins TRBV6-2 or TRBV6-3 to TRBJ2-3; 8 positions agree with TRBD2. From germline, CDR1 is MNHEY and CDR2 SVGEGT. The CDR3 is 16 amino acids. The V and J ends lost 4 bases and 3 bases, in that order; junction bases with no gene match: 9. The DNA for the CDR3 is TGTGCCAGCAGTTTAGAGGCGGGAGGCTTAACAGATACGCAGTATTTT. Residues: CASSLEAGGLTDTQYF.

V and J are TRBV6-6 and TRBJ1-1; D is unclear. This CDR3 is built from 14 residues. Germline CDR1 MNHNY, CDR2 SVGAGI (reference sequence). Trimming shortened V by 5 bases and J by 4 bases, and 14 bases separated the two germline ends. The CDR3 spells CASSPVSGGTEAFF. In DNA form, the CDR3 reads TGTGCCAGCAGTCCTGTCTCGGGAGGCACTGAAGCTTTCTTT.

This clone is a singleton in its sample. This chain uses TRBV6-2 or TRBV6-3 with TRBJ1-1; D perhaps matches TRBD1 (6 bases). Trimming pared 4 bases from V and 9 bases from J, leaving 12 bases between. The CDR3 is 12 amino acids. The germline gives CDR1 MNHEY, CDR2 SVGEGT. CDR3 sequence (DNA): TGTGCCAGCAGTTTGGGGGGGCGAAAAGCTTTCTTT. Its translation: CASSLGGRKAFF.

The rearrangement links TRBV3-1 (or the pseudogene TRBV3-2) to TRBJ2-3; perhaps TRBD2 as D (6 bases). The CDR3 is 16 amino acids. The germline V gene encodes CDR1 LGHDT and CDR2 YNNKEL (reference sequence). With 1 base removed from V and 0 bases from J, the gap between germline ends came to 11 bases. Here the CDR3 DNA reads TGTGCCAGCAGCCAAGGGAGGGTCTCTAGCACAGATACGCAGTATTTT. It codes for CASSQGRVSSTDTQYF.

The V and J genes are TRBV19 and TRBJ1-2; D might be TRBD1 (6 bases). The CDR3 consists of 15 residues. Germline CDR1 LNHDA, CDR2 SQIVND (reference sequence). With 3 bases removed from V and 4 bases from J, the gap between germline ends came to 15 bases. The chain's CDR3 is CASSMFRGGTYGYTF. The CDR3 nucleotides read TGTGCCAGTAGTATGTTCAGGGGCGGAACCTATGGCTACACCTTC.